The source of this T cell receptor (beta chain) is a study of T cells after yellow fever vaccination (dated by TCRdb to the late 2010s). Background for the entire study: The SMART-Seq v4 Ultra Low Input RNA kit was used to prepare libraries from fractions with low cell numbers. To follow T-cell clones before and after both primary and booster YFV17D yellow fever vaccination, bulk TCR alpha and beta repertoires underwent longitudinal sequencing. Two healthy male donors, one aged 18 to 29 and one aged 30 to 40 years, made up the cohort. Blood was drawn at multiple timepoints before and after primary and secondary immunization, with bulk PBMC replicates and cell subsets isolated.

TCR cDNA was synthesized by 5'RACE template switching, which introduced a universal primer site and unique molecular identifiers. cDNA synthesis was primed from both the TCR alpha and TCR beta constant segments. Libraries were amplified in two PCR steps, with sample barcodes and sequencing adapters added in the second step. Sequencing of libraries was performed on Illumina HiSeq 2500 (2x100 bp) or NovaSeq (2x150 bp). For the original study's pipeline: Demultiplexing of reads and collapsing into UMI consensus sequences were performed with MIGEC, and V(D)J alignment was carried out with MiXCR. Clonotypes responding to the vaccine were identified with edgeR on replicate PBMC samples, with the criteria of FDR below 0.01 and a log2 fold change above 5 up to day 15. CD4 or CD8 identity was assigned to each bulk clonotype according to whether the clonotype was present at higher abundance in the sequenced CD4 repertoire or the sequenced CD8 repertoire. TCRdb took the public reads, trimmed them with fastp at Q25, ran MiXCR for clone calling and kept in-frame beta chains. CDR3 protein sequences are deduplicated, and each keeps its most common genes and DNA. The V and J calls were determined by TCRdb, not by the authors. The sample profile shows over 120,000 distinct CDR3 sequences; about 7% of them were found once. The top ten constitute under 0.7% of the sample.

Overall study outcomes, separate from this receptor: The secondary T-cell response was weaker than the primary response but faster, peaking on day 5 instead of day 15. Most clones expanded after primary vaccination (around 97% of CD4 and around 88% of CD8) were re-detected after the booster, suggesting that broad memory maintenance occurred. A small fraction of clonotypes showed up in both the CD4 and CD8 compartments, probably as a result of convergent recombination. FACS-sorted repertoires could contain abundant contaminating clonotypes from the bulk population, so computational filtering was required. The study included only two donors, which limits how far the findings can be generalized.

The sample holds many counts of this clonotype. Its antigen is currently not known. No quality values exist for individual bases; no much larger clone is one base distant. Via the germline V gene, CDR1 is SGHTA and CDR2 FQGNSA. From cysteine to phenylalanine, the CDR3 is 14 amino acids long. The read is trimmed to its CDR3 DNA, 42 bases read in frame from base 1. V is cut back by 6 bases and J by 2 bases, with 1 base in the junction unmatched. The treatment or condition label, read with the paper, signifies: live attenuated yellow fever vaccine strain. PBMCs were isolated from peripheral blood using a standard Ficoll-Paque protocol. Dynabeads CD4 and CD8 positive selection kits were used to isolate CD4 and CD8 T-cell fractions. RNA was extracted with TriZol from bulk PBMCs, CD4 and CD8 fractions, and dextramer-positive and dextramer-negative fractions.

The sequence came from a man aged 25 to 40 who received the YFV17D yellow fever vaccine. The sample was CD4+ T cells sorted from PBMCs, taken 10 days after the yellow fever booster vaccination. The rearranged chain carries TRBV7-2 and TRBJ2-1; 10 bases in the middle match TRBD1. The DNA reads TGTGCCAGCAGGGGACAGGGGACCTACAATGAGCAGTTCTTC. This codes for CASRGQGTYNEQFF. Reference TRBV7-2 and TRBJ2-1 proteins supply the regions before and after the CDR3; the full variable domain is: GAGVSQSPSNKVTEKGKDVELRCDPISGHTALYWYRQSLGQGLEFLIYFQGNSAPDKSGLPSDRFSAERTGGSVSTLTIQRTQQEDSAVYLCASRGQGTYNEQFFGPGTRLTVL.